The clone carrying this TCR beta chain was observed at least ten times. Its specificity is not known. The record originates from a study of CD8 T cells in ankylosing spondylitis. The study, taken as a whole, reports: Characteristic of ankylosing spondylitis blood, it appeared, was a TCR beta motif comprising 7 to 9 highly homologous variants. Clones that were linked to disease were CD8+ and were relatively rare in peripheral blood.

Quantitative 5'-RACE with molecular barcodes produced the TCR beta libraries. MiXCR, applied by TCRdb to the 5' RACE reads, yields one record per CDR3 protein. The sample shows some 200,000 distinct CDR3 sequences, around 13% of them seen only once. Trimming pared 7 bases from V and 4 bases from J, leaving 13 bases between. This CDR3 is 13 amino acids long. Sequences were obtained from blood, either unsorted or a sorted T cell fraction (not recorded which). This chain connects TRBV12-3 or TRBV12-4 to TRBJ1-2, with D unclear. This clonotype originated in a male donor with ankylosing spondylitis or in good health (not recorded which). CDR3 sequence (DNA): TGTGCCAGCACCCTCGGAGGGCTCTATGGCTACACCTTC. Amino acids: CASTLGGLYGYTF.